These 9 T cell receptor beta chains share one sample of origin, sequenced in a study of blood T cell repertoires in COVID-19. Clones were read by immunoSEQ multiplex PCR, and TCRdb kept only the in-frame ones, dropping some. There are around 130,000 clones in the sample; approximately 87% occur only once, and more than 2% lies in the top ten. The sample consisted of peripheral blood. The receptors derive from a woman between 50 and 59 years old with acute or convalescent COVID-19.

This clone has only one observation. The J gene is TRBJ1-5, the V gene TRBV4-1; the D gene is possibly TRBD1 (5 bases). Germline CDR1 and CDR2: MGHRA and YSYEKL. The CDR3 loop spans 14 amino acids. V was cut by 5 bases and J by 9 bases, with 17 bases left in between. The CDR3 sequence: CASSLGEGAMPQHF. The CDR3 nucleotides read TGCGCCAGCAGCTTAGGGGAAGGGGCGATGCCCCAGCATTTT.

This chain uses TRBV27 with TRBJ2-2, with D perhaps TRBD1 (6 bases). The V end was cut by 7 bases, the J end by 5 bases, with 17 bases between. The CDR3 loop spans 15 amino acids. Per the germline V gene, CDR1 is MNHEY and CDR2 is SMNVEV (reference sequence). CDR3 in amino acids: CASTLHPQGTGELFF. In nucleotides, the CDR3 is TGTGCCAGCACCCTACACCCACAGGGTACCGGGGAGCTGTTTTTT.

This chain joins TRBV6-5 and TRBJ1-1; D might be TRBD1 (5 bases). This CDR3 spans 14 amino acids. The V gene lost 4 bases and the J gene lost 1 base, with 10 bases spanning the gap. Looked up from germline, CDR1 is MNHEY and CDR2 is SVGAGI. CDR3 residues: CASSSWQGNTEAFF. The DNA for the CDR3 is TGTGCCAGCAGTTCGTGGCAGGGGAACACTGAAGCTTTCTTT.

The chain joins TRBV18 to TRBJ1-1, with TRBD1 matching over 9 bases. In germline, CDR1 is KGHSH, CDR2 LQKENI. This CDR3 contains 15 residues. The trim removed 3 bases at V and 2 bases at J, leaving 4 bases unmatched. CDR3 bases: TGTGCCAGCTCACCGTTACAGGGGGCTAACACTGAAGCTTTCTTT. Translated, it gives CASSPLQGANTEAFF.

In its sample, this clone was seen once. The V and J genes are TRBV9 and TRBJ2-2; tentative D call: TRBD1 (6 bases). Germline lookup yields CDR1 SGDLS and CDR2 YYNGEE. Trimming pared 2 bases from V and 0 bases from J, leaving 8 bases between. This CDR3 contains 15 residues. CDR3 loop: CASSVRTANTGELFF. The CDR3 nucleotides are TGTGCCAGCAGCGTTCGGACAGCGAACACCGGGGAGCTGTTTTTT.

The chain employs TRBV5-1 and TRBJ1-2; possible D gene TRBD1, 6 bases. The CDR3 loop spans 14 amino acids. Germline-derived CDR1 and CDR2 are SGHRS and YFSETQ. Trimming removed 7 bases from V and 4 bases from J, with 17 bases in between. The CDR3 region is CASRDTSGGYGYTF. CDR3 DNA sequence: TGCGCCAGCCGGGACACCTCCGGTGGCTATGGCTACACCTTC.

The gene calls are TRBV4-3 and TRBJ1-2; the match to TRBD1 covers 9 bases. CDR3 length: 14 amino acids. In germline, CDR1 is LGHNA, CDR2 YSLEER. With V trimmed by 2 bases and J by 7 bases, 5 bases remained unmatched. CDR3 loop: CASSQLTGGSGYTF. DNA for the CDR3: TGCGCCAGCAGCCAACTTACAGGGGGCTCTGGCTACACCTTC.

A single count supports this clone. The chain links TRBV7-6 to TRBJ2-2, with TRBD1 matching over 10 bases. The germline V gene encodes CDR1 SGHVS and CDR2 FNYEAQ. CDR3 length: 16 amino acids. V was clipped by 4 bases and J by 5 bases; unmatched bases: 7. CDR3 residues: CASSSDRGHRTGELFF. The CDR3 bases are TGTGCCAGCAGCTCAGACAGGGGGCATCGAACCGGGGAGCTGTTTTTT.

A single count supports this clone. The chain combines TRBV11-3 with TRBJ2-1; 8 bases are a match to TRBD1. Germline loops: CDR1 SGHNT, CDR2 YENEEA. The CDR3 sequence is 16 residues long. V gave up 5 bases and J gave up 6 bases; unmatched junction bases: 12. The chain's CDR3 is CASSTGQGRGFNEQFF. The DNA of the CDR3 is TGTGCCAGCAGCACCGGACAGGGACGAGGATTCAATGAGCAGTTCTTC.